This T cell receptor (beta chain) comes out of a study of control samples from healthy donors and cancer patients. Sequencing was performed with immunoSEQ multiplex PCR; in TCRdb, only in-frame clones are kept and a portion is missing. The sample contains approximately 170,000 clones, about nine tenths of which appear only once. The CDR3 has 12 residues. Germline V lookup: CDR1 SNHLY, CDR2 FYNNEI. V was shortened by 3 bases and J by 7 bases, with 9 bases between the two germline ends. Specimen: blood. This chain connects TRBV2 to TRBJ2-5; D is undetermined. This receptor was taken from a woman aged 30 to 39 in good health. CDR3 residues: CASSEVVGTQYF. The CDR3 DNA follows: TGTGCCAGCAGTGAGGTGGTCGGGACCCAGTACTTC.